This TCR beta chain was observed in a study of T-cell memory formation after mild COVID-19. Across the whole study: The study found TCR clusters largely donor specific. Overall study results and limits: The CD4+ clones that contracted clustered mainly within CM and EM, and the CD8+ clones concentrated in EMRA. The appearance of some responding clones in pre-infection memory suggested that cross-reactive memory joined.

Germline assignment: CDR1 SQVTM and CDR2 ANQGSEA. V was pared by 0 bases and J by 2 bases, with 17 bases between. The CDR3 has 16 amino acids. Barcoded TCR alpha and TCR beta cDNA libraries with UMIs came from 5'RACE using constant-segment primers. TCRdb recomputed calls from the 5' RACE reads with MiXCR, one row per CDR3 protein. The table has under 400,000 distinct CDR3 sequences, roughly 20% seen once; the top ten hold roughly an eighth. Comment on this clonotype: The antigen remains undetermined.

The chain uses TRBV29-1 and TRBJ2-7, with D possibly matching TRBD2 (6 bases). This receptor was taken from an adult woman who had mild COVID-19 (a few samples of this study predate the infection). Cell type and time point are not known. Material: PBMCs or a T cell subset sorted from them (not recorded which). CDR3 loop: CSVEDRGGKKTYEQYF. CDR3 DNA: TGCAGCGTTGAAGATCGGGGAGGAAAAAAGACCTACGAGCAGTACTTC.